Following are 31 T cell receptor beta chains from one sample sequenced in a study of shared clonotypes between healthy human individuals. The method was immunoSEQ multiplex PCR; TCRdb's version includes in-frame clones alone and lacks a portion of them. The sample has about 1.5 million clones, nearly 99% seen once. The sample was naive CD4+ T cells sorted from blood. Subset of the sample: CD45RA+ positively selected. These receptors were collected from a man aged 30 to 45 in good health.

CDR3 region: CASSAYTGELFF. The CDR3 DNA reads as TGTGCCAGCAGTGCTTACACCGGGGAGCTGTTTTTT. The rearrangement uses TRBV2 and TRBJ2-2; no firm D call. Trimming left V 4 bases short and J 3 bases short, with 3 bases between. Germline assignment: CDR1 SNHLY and CDR2 FYNNEI. The CDR3 loop spans 12 amino acids.

With respect to this clone: Distinct nucleotide sequences in the sample also encode this CDR3. V gene TRBV9 combines with J gene TRBJ2-1; maybe TRBD2 (6 bases). The CDR3 is 14 amino acids. V lost 0 bases and J 3 bases, leaving 7 bases between the germline ends. Germline CDR1 is SGDLS and CDR2 is YYNGEE. This chain's CDR3 is CASSVVGGYNEQFF. As DNA, the CDR3 is TGTGCCAGCAGCGTAGTGGGGGGCTACAATGAGCAGTTCTTC.

This rearrangement joins TRBV18 to TRBJ2-1; D gene uncertain. V was cut by 0 bases and J by 0 bases, with 12 bases left in between. This CDR3 is 17 amino acids long. Germline V gene data show CDR1 as KGHSH and CDR2 as LQKENI. CDR3 sequence: CASSPPFVSSSYNEQFF. DNA for the CDR3: TGTGCCAGCTCACCACCGTTCGTCAGTAGCTCCTACAATGAGCAGTTCTTC. The entire variable domain, with the rest obtained from reference TRBV18 and TRBJ2-1, is as follows: NAGVMQNPRHLVRRRGQEARLRCSPMKGHSHVYWYRQLPEEGLKFMVYLQKENIIDESGMPKERFSAEFPKEGPSILRIQQVVRGDSAAYFCASSPPFVSSSYNEQFFGPGTRLTVL.

Concerning this clone: Other DNA sequences within the sample encode an identical CDR3. The J gene is TRBJ2-2, the V gene TRBV19, with D perhaps matching TRBD1 (6 bases). With 9 bases removed from V and 1 base from J, the gap between germline ends came to 15 bases. The CDR3 is 15 amino acids. Looked up from germline, CDR1 is LNHDA and CDR2 is SQIVND (reference sequence). The CDR3 DNA is TGTGCCAGACCTATTACAGGGTTGAACACCGGGGAGCTGTTTTTT. Its translation: CARPITGLNTGELFF. Based on the CDR3 plus reference TRBV19 and TRBJ2-2, the full variable domain is DGGITQSPKYLFRKEGQNVTLSCEQNLNHDAMYWYRQDPGQGLRLIYYSQIVNDFQKGDIAEGYSVSREKKESFPLTVTSAQKNPTAFYLCARPITGLNTGELFFGEGSRLTVL.

This chain connects TRBV18 to TRBJ2-3; 8 bases fit TRBD2. Looked up from germline, CDR1 is KGHSH and CDR2 is LQKENI. CDR3 length: 15 residues. The V and J ends lost 3 bases and 4 bases, in that order; junction bases with no gene match: 6. CDR3 in DNA: TGTGCCAGCTCACCCTCGGGAGGGCCTGCAGATACGCAGTATTTT. As protein: CASSPSGGPADTQYF.

A note on this clone: Other DNA sequences within the sample encode an identical CDR3. V gene TRBV29-1 combines with J gene TRBJ2-3, with 14 nucleotides matching TRBD2. Germline CDR1 is SQVTM and CDR2 is ANQGSEA. This CDR3 contains 14 residues. The V and J ends lost 6 bases and 3 bases, in that order; junction bases with no gene match: 2. The CDR3 DNA sequence: TGCAGCGTAGGGACTAGCGGGAGTACAGATACGCAGTATTTT. It codes for CSVGTSGSTDTQYF.

The rearrangement uses TRBV4-1 and TRBJ2-3, with 13 bases fitting TRBD2. CDR1 and CDR2 from the germline V gene are MGHRA and YSYEKL. V gave up 4 bases and J gave up 5 bases; unmatched junction bases: 6. CDR3 length: 16 residues. The CDR3 DNA is TGCGCCAGCAGCCGAGGACTAGCGGGAGTCGAAGATACGCAGTATTTT. Its protein product is CASSRGLAGVEDTQYF.

V is TRBV11-2 and J is TRBJ2-2; 10 bases fit TRBD2. With 5 bases clipped from V and 6 bases from J, the junction kept 6 bases outside the gene matches. This CDR3 has 15 residues. The germline gives CDR1 SGHAT, CDR2 FQNNGV. The CDR3 protein is CASSPSGSAAGELFF. The CDR3, as DNA: TGTGCCAGCAGCCCTAGCGGGAGCGCGGCCGGGGAGCTGTTTTTT.

The J gene is TRBJ2-7, the V gene TRBV19; weak D call: TRBD1 (5 bases). The CDR3 runs 14 residues. Between the trimmed V and J ends, which lost 5 bases and 4 bases, there was a span of 15 bases. Germline V gene lookup returns CDR1 LNHDA and CDR2 SQIVND (reference sequence). The CDR3 sequence is CASSANTGRYEQYF. The CDR3 nucleotides read TGTGCCAGTAGTGCGAACACAGGACGTTACGAGCAGTACTTC.

DNA for the CDR3: TGTGCCAGCAGCTACAGGGATGAGCAGTTCTTC. It translates to CASSYRDEQFF. The rearrangement uses TRBV2 and TRBJ2-1, with a weak D call TRBD1 (6 bases). V was shortened by 6 bases and J by 8 bases, with 8 bases between the two germline ends. Germline CDR1 and CDR2: SNHLY and FYNNEI. CDR3 size: 11 residues. The full variable domain, its missing parts supplied by reference TRBV2 and TRBJ2-1, is EPEVTQTPSHQVTQMGQEVILRCVPISNHLYFYWYRQILGQKVEFLVSFYNNEISEKSEIFDDQFSVERPDGSNFTLKIRSTKLEDSAMYFCASSYRDEQFFGPGTRLTVL.

The chain is built from TRBV2 and TRBJ2-1, with TRBD2 matching over 8 bases. The V and J ends lost 8 bases and 6 bases, in that order; junction bases with no gene match: 9. Germline CDR1 and CDR2: SNHLY and FYNNEI. CDR3 length: 14 amino acids. CDR3 sequence reads: CASRTSGRGNEQFF. In DNA form, the CDR3 reads TGTGCCAGCCGGACCAGCGGGAGAGGCAATGAGCAGTTCTTC.

This chain's CDR3 is CASSLGPERGDYGYTF. As DNA, the CDR3 is TGTGCCAGCAGCTTAGGACCCGAGAGGGGGGACTATGGCTACACCTTC. The chain has TRBV7-2 and TRBJ1-2; tentatively, D is TRBD1 (6 bases). Germline loops: CDR1 SGHTA, CDR2 FQGNSA. The CDR3 consists of 16 residues. Trimming removed 1 base from V and 3 bases from J, with 15 bases in between.

The rearrangement joins TRBV21-1 to TRBJ2-1. TRBV21-1 is a listed pseudogene. The CDR3 is 15 amino acids. The CDR3 reads CASSKELAEGDEQFF. Here the CDR3 DNA reads TGTGCCAGCAGCAAAGAATTAGCGGAGGGGGATGAGCAGTTCTTC.

This rearrangement joins TRBV2 to TRBJ2-1; D is uncertain. In germline, CDR1 is SNHLY, CDR2 FYNNEI. The V gene lost 6 bases and the J gene lost 5 bases, with 11 bases spanning the gap. CDR3 length: 13 residues. As DNA, the CDR3 is TGTGCCAGCAGGACTTCAAATAACAATGAGCAGTTCTTC. Its translation is CASRTSNNNEQFF.

The J gene is TRBJ1-1, the V gene TRBV6-6; a possible D gene is TRBD1 (5 bases). The germline V gene has CDR1 MNHNY and CDR2 SVGAGI (reference sequence). The ends were cut back, 2 bases at V and 0 bases at J, with 13 bases in the middle. The CDR3 loop spans 16 amino acids. As DNA, the CDR3 is TGTGCCAGCAGTTACGGTGCACGGGGGGTGAACACTGAAGCTTTCTTT. Amino acid sequence: CASSYGARGVNTEAFF.

The genes are TRBV5-1 and TRBJ2-5, with D unresolved. Germline assignment: CDR1 SGHRS and CDR2 YFSETQ. CDR3 length: 13 amino acids. V lost 9 bases, J lost 1 base, and 13 bases lay in between. The CDR3 reads CATRVASQETQYF. Here the CDR3 DNA reads TGCGCCACCCGAGTGGCGTCCCAAGAGACCCAGTACTTC.

As for this clone: This CDR3 is also generated by other DNA sequences in the sample. The V and J genes are TRBV5-1 and TRBJ1-1; maybe TRBD1 (5 bases). V was clipped by 4 bases and J by 1 base, with 11 bases between them. The CDR3 length is 14 residues. The germline CDR1 and CDR2 sequences are SGHRS and YFSETQ. This CDR3 reads CASSLNGGNTEAFF. The CDR3 DNA is TGCGCCAGCAGCCTAAACGGGGGGAACACTGAAGCTTTCTTT.

The J gene is TRBJ2-7, the V gene TRBV28; 9 positions agree with TRBD1. Germline V lookup: CDR1 MDHEN, CDR2 SYDVKM. V lost 6 bases to trimming and J lost 3 bases; unmatched junction nucleotides: 6. The CDR3 sequence is 14 residues long. This CDR3 reads CASSRTGEIYEQYF. In nucleotides, the CDR3 is TGTGCCAGCAGCCGGACAGGGGAAATCTACGAGCAGTACTTC.

The V gene is TRBV19, the J gene TRBJ1-1; D is undetermined. The V and J ends lost 2 bases and 1 base respectively, with 5 bases between them. This CDR3 region has 13 residues. Germline CDR1 LNHDA, CDR2 SQIVND (reference sequence). The chain's CDR3 is CASSILPNTEAFF. CDR3 in DNA: TGTGCCAGTAGTATACTACCGAACACTGAAGCTTTCTTT.

This clone was observed once. The CDR3 is CASSLPGTNLYNEQFF. The CDR3 nucleotides are TGTGCCAGCAGCTTACCCGGGACTAACCTTTACAATGAGCAGTTCTTC. The chain recombines TRBV7-9 with TRBJ2-1; 7 nucleotides match TRBD2. Germline-derived CDR1 and CDR2 are SEHNR and FQNEAQ (reference sequence). CDR3 length: 16 amino acids. The junction had 8 bases not matched to a gene; V was cut back by 2 bases and J by 4 bases.

With respect to this clone: This same CDR3 is encoded by further DNA sequences in the sample. V and J are TRBV5-6 and TRBJ2-1; D is uncertain. This CDR3 has 12 residues. V gave up 2 bases and J gave up 4 bases, with 4 bases separating them. CDR1 and CDR2 from the germline V gene are SGHDT and YYEEEE. The CDR3 spells CASSFRYNEQFF. The CDR3 nucleotides are TGTGCCAGCAGCTTCAGATACAATGAGCAGTTCTTC. Based on the CDR3 plus reference TRBV5-6 and TRBJ2-1, the full variable domain is DAGVTQSPTHLIKTRGQQVTLRCSPKSGHDTVSWYQQALGQGPQFIFQYYEEEERQRGNFPDRFSGHQFPNYSSELNVNALLLGDSALYLCASSFRYNEQFFGPGTRLTVL.

The chain combines TRBV11-2 with TRBJ2-5, with 10 bases matching TRBD2. V dropped 1 base and J dropped 5; count of bases not matched to a gene: 4. The CDR3 loop spans 15 amino acids. Per germline, CDR1 SGHAT and CDR2 FQNNGV. The CDR3 protein is CASSLVLAGAETQYF. The CDR3 region has the DNA TGTGCCAGCAGCTTAGTGCTAGCGGGAGCTGAGACCCAGTACTTC.

The chain carries TRBV6-1 and TRBJ2-2; 9 positions agree with TRBD2. Per the germline V gene, CDR1 is MNHNS and CDR2 is SASEGT. The CDR3 totals 15 residues. Unmatched junction bases numbered 5, after V lost 2 bases and J lost 7 bases. The CDR3 spells CASSEMAGGNGELFF. In nucleotides, the CDR3 is TGTGCCAGCAGTGAAATGGCGGGAGGGAACGGGGAGCTGTTTTTT.

The table lists this clone with a count of one. This chain links TRBV6-5 with TRBJ2-7; 7 bases match TRBD2. J gave up 4 bases and V 8 bases, and 2 bases lay outside the gene matches. The germline gives CDR1 MNHEY, CDR2 SVGAGI. The CDR3 loop spans 11 amino acids. DNA of the CDR3: TGTGCCAGCTGGGGGGGGTACGAGCAGTACTTC. Protein: CASWGGYEQYF.

The chain joins TRBV21-1 to TRBJ2-7; TRBD1 is taken as the D call from the table, unchecked against the DNA. TRBV21-1 is a known pseudogene. This CDR3 region has 17 residues. CDR3 in amino acids: CASPRDREGDGSYEQYF. CDR3 nucleotides: TGTGCCAGCCCTCGGGACAGGGAAGGGGACGGCTCCTACGAGCAGTACTTC.

On this clone: The sample carries other DNA sequences with the same CDR3. The chain carries TRBV29-1 and TRBJ1-1; D remains unclear. V lost 1 base and J 5 bases, leaving 5 bases between the germline ends. The germline CDR1 and CDR2 sequences are SQVTM and ANQGSEA. This CDR3 comprises 11 residues. In DNA form, the CDR3 reads TGCAGCGTTGAAGGTGGTACTGAAGCTTTCTTT. This encodes CSVEGGTEAFF.

J is TRBJ2-3 and V is TRBV15; 8 bases agree with TRBD2. CDR3 length: 22 amino acids. Germline CDR1 LNHNV, CDR2 YYDKDF (reference sequence). J lost 6 bases, V lost 4 bases, and 30 bases had no gene match. The CDR3 region is CATSTIRAGGEEPHILADTQYF. The CDR3 bases are TGTGCCACCAGCACGATTCGGGCGGGAGGAGAGGAACCACACATCCTGGCGGATACGCAGTATTTT.

This clone was detected only once. This rearrangement joins TRBV28 to TRBJ1-3; no definite D call. Per germline, CDR1 MDHEN and CDR2 SYDVKM. The CDR3 totals 12 residues. The V end was cut by 7 bases, the J end by 9 bases, with 13 bases between. This CDR3 is CASNSGKRTIYF. CDR3 DNA sequence: TGTGCCAGCAATTCAGGAAAACGCACCATATATTTT.

The V call is TRBV19, the J call TRBJ2-2; D may correspond to TRBD1 or TRBD2 (5 bases each). The CDR3 runs 16 residues. V shed 3 bases and J shed 5 bases, with 16 bases lying between them. Germline V gives CDR1 LNHDA, CDR2 SQIVND (reference sequence). The CDR3 protein is CASSIMGRLNTGELFF. As DNA, the CDR3 is TGTGCCAGTAGTATCATGGGACGACTTAATACCGGGGAGCTGTTTTTT. The variable domain in full, with the rest retrieved from reference TRBV19 and TRBJ2-2, is DGGITQSPKYLFRKEGQNVTLSCEQNLNHDAMYWYRQDPGQGLRLIYYSQIVNDFQKGDIAEGYSVSREKKESFPLTVTSAQKNPTAFYLCASSIMGRLNTGELFFGEGSRLTVL.

The chain is built from TRBV28 and TRBJ2-3; no clear D gene. Germline CDR1 is MDHEN and CDR2 is SYDVKM. This CDR3 region has 16 residues. Trimming shortened V by 4 bases and J by 5 bases, and 19 bases separated the two germline ends. The CDR3 sequence: CASSSYGQRIGDTQYF. In nucleotides, the CDR3 is TGTGCCAGCAGTTCCTACGGCCAAAGGATCGGAGATACGCAGTATTTT.

This chain uses TRBV15 with TRBJ2-1; maybe TRBD1 (6 bases). CDR1 LNHNV and CDR2 YYDKDF come from the germline V gene (reference sequence). The length of the CDR3 is 13 residues. Trimming pared 0 bases from V and 15 bases from J, leaving 15 bases between. The CDR3 nucleotides read TGTGCCACCAGCAGAGATGGGGGCCCGTCCCGGTTCTTC. Translated: CATSRDGGPSRFF.